The T cell receptor beta chain described here comes from a study of T cell clonotyping in hematopoietic cell transplantation (dated by TCRdb to the early 2020s). As for the study more broadly: A total of 130 to 150 blood samples were collected in the study from a few dozen consecutive transplant recipients and their related donors. Recruitment of patients was conducted between September 2015 and early 2017, and follow-up was continued until late 2020 or death.

Trimming at the junction amounts to 0 bases on V and 7 bases on J, and the germline ends lie 14 bases apart. The germline V gene gives CDR1 as SGDLS and CDR2 as YYNGEE. The CDR3 runs 15 amino acids, cysteine and phenylalanine included. Here the CDR3 DNA is all that survives: 45 bases in frame from base 1. The immunoSEQ assay, a bias-controlled multiplex PCR with V- and J-specific primers, was used to amplify TCR beta CDR3 regions from genomic DNA. A second PCR step added a proprietary barcode and Illumina adapter sequences to the CDR3 amplicons. An Illumina MiSeq instrument was used to sequence the CDR3 libraries. Per the original workflow: Export and quality control were handled in immunoSEQ Analyzer 3.0, while downstream analyses relied on R Bioconductor and Immunarch. Only productive rearrangements in the normalized downsampled data set went into calculating the repertoire metrics. Clonotypes larger than 5 templates in the normalized cohort were defined as pathologically expanded. Repertoire diversity was measured with the Inverse Simpson Index. The non-normalized data set was used for CMV-specificity analyses so that all clonotypes could be captured. TCRdb stores this immuneACCESS table with in-frame sequences only. Part of the clones is absent; in the studies checked, under half of the shortfall reflects unresolved V genes, and no reason is known for the rest. V and J calls and clone size follow that table, whereas D and trimming were derived from the DNA. For this sample the table gives roughly 42,000 clones, of which 85% to 95% were detected only once. Around 0.85% of the sample lies in the top ten.

Blood samples for TCR beta sequencing were provided by related transplant donors. Using Nuclei Lysis Solution, genomic DNA was extracted from unfractionated peripheral blood mononuclear cells that were either fresh or cryopreserved. What the work shows at the level of the full study, not this receptor alone: Only a small fraction of recipient repertoires overlapped donor repertoires, with over 95% appearing de novo at the given depth. Sample size was limited, and cells were not sorted, so CD4 and CD8 repertoire contributions could not be separated. Recipient TCR diversity fell after transplant, with pathologically expanded clonotypes rising progressively from day 30 to day 180. Donor and pretransplant recipient Inverse Simpson Index values predicted broader posttransplant TCR repertoire diversity.

A single count supports this clone. Its recognized antigen is unknown. Base quality data are lacking; no much larger clone is found one base away. This clonotype was sampled from a woman in her forties or fifties in good health. Some clones in this sample may be carry-over from other donors' samples. The chain is assembled from TRBV9 and TRBJ1-5, with a tentative D gene TRBD1 over 6 matching bases. The specimen sequenced was peripheral blood mononuclear cells. The CDR3 sequence is CASSVEGTGQQPQHF. The DNA reads as follows: TGTGCCAGCAGCGTAGAAGGTACAGGGCAGCAGCCCCAGCATTTT.